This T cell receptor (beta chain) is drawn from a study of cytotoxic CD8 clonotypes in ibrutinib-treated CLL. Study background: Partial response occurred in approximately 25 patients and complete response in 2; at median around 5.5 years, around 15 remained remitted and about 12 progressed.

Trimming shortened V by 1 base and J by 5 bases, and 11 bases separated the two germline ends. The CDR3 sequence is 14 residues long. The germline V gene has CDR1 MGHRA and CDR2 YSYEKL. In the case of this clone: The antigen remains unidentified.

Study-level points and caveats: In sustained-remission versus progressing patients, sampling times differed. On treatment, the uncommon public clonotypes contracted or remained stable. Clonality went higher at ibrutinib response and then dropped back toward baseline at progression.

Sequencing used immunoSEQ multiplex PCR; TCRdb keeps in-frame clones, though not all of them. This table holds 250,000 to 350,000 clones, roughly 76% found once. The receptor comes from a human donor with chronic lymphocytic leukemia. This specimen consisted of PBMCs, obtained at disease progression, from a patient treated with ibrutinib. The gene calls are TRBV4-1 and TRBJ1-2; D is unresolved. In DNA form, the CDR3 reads TGCGCCAGCAGCCAAGGTCCAGGTGATTATGGCTACACCTTC. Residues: CASSQGPGDYGYTF.